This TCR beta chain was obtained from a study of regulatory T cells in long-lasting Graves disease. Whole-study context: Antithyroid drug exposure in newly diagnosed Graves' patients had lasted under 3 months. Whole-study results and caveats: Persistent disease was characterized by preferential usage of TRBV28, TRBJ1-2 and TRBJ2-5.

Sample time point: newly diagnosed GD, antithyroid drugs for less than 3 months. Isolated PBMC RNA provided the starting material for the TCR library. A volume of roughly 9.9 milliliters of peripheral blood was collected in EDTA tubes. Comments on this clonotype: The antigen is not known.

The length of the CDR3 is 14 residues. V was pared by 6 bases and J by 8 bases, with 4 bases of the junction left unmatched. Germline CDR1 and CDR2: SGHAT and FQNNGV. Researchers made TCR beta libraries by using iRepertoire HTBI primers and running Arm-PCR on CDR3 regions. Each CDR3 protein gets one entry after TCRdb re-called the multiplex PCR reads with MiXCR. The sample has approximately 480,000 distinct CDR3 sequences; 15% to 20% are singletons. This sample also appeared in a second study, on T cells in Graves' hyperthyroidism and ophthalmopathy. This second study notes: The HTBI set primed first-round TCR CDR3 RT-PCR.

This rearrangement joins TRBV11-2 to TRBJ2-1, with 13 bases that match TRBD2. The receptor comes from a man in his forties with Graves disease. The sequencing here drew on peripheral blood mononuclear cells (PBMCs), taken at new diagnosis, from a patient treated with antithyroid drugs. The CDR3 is CASSRTSGRHEQFF. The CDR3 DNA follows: TGTGCCAGCAGTCGGACTAGCGGGAGACATGAGCAGTTCTTC. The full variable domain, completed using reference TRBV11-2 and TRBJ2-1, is EAGVAQSPRYKIIEKRQSVAFWCNPISGHATLYWYQQILGQGPKLLIQFQNNGVVDDSQLPKDRFSAERLKGVDSTLKIQPAKLEDSAVYLCASSRTSGRHEQFFGPGTRLTVL.